The T cell receptor (beta chain) under discussion was sequenced for a study of PD-L1 blockade in urothelial cancer. As to time point: pretreatment peripheral blood. PCRs each included synthetic TCR analog templates spiked in. Measured with immunoSEQ multiplex PCR; TCRdb has only the in-frame clones, and not every one. The sample lists 70,000 or so clones, roughly 90% occurring once. The table lists this clone with a count of one. There are 15 residues in the CDR3. The germline V gene has CDR1 MNHNS and CDR2 SASEGT. With 2 bases clipped from V and 6 bases from J, the junction kept 8 bases outside the gene matches.

The receptor's source is a man in his 70s with urothelial cancer. J is TRBJ2-3 and V is TRBV6-1; 7 bases are shared with TRBD2. This specimen consisted of PBMCs, obtained around atezolizumab (anti-PD-L1) treatment. The CDR3 DNA follows: TGTGCCAGCAGTGAAATGAGGACTAGTGGGGATACGCAGTATTTT. As protein: CASSEMRTSGDTQYF.